This T cell receptor beta chain was observed in a study of cytomegalovirus exposure and HLA in healthy donors. Study-wide background: From HLA-typed donors, an early data release held tens of millions of unique TCRs. Whole-study results and caveats: Most CMV-associated TCR beta chains appeared HLA-restricted in a later analysis. Information on immune exposure was restricted to one variable (CMV serostatus).

Looked up from germline, CDR1 is MNHNY and CDR2 is SVGAGI (reference sequence). This CDR3 is built from 12 residues. The junction had 2 bases not matched to a gene; V was cut back by 2 bases and J by 8 bases. The PCR contained 60 Vbeta and 13 Jbeta primers. TCRdb's table, derived via immunoSEQ multiplex PCR, lists solely in-frame clones and lacks some. Here the sample spans about 98,000 clones, more than 60% being singletons. With respect to this clone: The antigen remains unidentified.

The sequenced sample consisted of PBMCs. This clonotype was obtained from a man in his late teens or twenties in good health and CMV-seropositive. V is TRBV6-6 and J is TRBJ1-2; 7 nucleotides match TRBD1. CDR3 DNA: TGTGCCAGCAGTTACCAACAGGGGGGCTACACCTTC. It is translated as CASSYQQGGYTF.